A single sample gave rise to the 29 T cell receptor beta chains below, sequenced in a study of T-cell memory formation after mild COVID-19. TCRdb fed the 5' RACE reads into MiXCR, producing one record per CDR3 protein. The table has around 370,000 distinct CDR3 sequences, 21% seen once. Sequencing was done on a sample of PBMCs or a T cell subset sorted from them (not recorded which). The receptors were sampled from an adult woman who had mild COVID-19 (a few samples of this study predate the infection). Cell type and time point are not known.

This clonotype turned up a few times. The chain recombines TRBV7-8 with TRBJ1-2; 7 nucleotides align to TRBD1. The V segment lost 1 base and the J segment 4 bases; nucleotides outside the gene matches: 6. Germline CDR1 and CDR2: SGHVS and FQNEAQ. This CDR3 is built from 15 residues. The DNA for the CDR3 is TGTGCCAGCAGCTTAGGACGAACAGGGGCCTATGGCTACACCTTC. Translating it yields CASSLGRTGAYGYTF.

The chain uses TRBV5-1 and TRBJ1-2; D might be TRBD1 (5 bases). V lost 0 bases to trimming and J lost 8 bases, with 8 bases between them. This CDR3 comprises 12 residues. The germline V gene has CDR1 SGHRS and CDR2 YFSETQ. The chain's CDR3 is CASSLEQAGYTF. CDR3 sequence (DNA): TGCGCCAGCAGCTTGGAACAGGCGGGCTACACCTTC.

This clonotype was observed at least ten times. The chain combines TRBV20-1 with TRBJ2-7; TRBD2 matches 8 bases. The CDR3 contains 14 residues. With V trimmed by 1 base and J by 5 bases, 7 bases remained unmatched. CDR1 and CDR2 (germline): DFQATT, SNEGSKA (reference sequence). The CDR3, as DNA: TGCAGTGCTAGAGCACTACTAGCGGCCCACGAGCAGTACTTC. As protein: CSARALLAAHEQYF.

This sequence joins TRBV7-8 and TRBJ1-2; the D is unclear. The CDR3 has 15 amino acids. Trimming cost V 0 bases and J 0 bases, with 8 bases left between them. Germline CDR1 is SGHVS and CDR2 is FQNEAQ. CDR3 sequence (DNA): TGTGCCAGCAGCTTAGCGGAGGGAGCTAACTATGGCTACACCTTC. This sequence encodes CASSLAEGANYGYTF.

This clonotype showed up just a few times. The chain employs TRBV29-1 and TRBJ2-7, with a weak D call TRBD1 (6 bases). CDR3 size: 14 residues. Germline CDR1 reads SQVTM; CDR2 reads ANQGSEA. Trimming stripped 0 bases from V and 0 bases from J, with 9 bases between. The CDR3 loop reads CSVEDRGLSYEQYF. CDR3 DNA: TGCAGCGTTGAAGACAGGGGCCTCTCCTACGAGCAGTACTTC.

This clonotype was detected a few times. CDR3 nucleotide sequence: TGTGCCAGCAGGACCACAGGGGGCGCCCAACCAGATACGCAGTATTTT. Its protein is CASRTTGGAQPDTQYF. This chain links TRBV6-5 with TRBJ2-3; 9 bases map to TRBD1. The CDR3 is 16 residues long. V lost 6 bases and J lost 4; bases outside the gene matches: 11. Looked up from germline, CDR1 is MNHEY and CDR2 is SVGAGI.

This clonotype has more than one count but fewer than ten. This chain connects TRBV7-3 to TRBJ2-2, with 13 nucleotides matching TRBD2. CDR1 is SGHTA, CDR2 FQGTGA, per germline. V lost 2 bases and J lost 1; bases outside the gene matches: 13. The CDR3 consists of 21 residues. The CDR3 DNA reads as TGTGCCAGCAGCTTACTTAGCCTCACTAGCGGGAGGGCCCGGAACACCGGGGAGCTGTTTTTT. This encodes CASSLLSLTSGRARNTGELFF.

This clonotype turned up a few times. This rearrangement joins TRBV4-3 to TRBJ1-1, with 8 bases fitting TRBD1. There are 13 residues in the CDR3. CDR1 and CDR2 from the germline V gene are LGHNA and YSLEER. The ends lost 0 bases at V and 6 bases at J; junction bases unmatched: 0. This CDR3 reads CASSQEQGAEAFF. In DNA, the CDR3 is TGCGCCAGCAGCCAAGAACAGGGGGCTGAAGCTTTCTTT.

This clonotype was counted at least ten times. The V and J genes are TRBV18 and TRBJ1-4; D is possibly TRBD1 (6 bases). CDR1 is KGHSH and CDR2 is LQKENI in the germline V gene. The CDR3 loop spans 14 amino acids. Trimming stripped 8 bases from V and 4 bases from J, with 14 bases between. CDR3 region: CASPKGGRNEKLFF. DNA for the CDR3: TGTGCCAGCCCAAAGGGGGGCCGTAATGAAAAACTGTTTTTT.

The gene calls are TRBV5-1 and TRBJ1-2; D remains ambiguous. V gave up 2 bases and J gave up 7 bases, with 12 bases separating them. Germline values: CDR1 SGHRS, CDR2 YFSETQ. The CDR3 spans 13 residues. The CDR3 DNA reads TGCGCCAGCAGCTTAACCGGGGATGGTGGCTACACCTTC. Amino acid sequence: CASSLTGDGGYTF.

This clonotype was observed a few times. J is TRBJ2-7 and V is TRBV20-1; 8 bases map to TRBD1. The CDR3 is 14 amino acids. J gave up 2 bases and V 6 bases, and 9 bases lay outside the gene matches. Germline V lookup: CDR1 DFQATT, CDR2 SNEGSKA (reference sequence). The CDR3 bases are TGCAGTGCGGTGACAGGGGCCGCAACCTACGAGCAGTACTTC. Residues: CSAVTGAATYEQYF.

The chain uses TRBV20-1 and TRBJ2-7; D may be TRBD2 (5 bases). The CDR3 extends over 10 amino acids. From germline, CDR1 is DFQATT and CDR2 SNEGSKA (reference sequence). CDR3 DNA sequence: TGCAGCGCAGCGGATACGGAGCAGTACTTC. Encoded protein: CSAADTEQYF.

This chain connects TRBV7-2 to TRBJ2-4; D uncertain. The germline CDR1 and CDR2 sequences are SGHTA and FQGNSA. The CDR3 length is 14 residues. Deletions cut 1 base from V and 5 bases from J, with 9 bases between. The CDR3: CASSLEVLENIQYF. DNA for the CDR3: TGTGCCAGCAGCTTAGAGGTTCTTGAAAACATTCAGTACTTC. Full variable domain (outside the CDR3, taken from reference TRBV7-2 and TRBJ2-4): GAGVSQSPSNKVTEKGKDVELRCDPISGHTALYWYRQSLGQGLEFLIYFQGNSAPDKSGLPSDRFSAERTGGSVSTLTIQRTQQEDSAVYLCASSLEVLENIQYFGAGTRLSVL.

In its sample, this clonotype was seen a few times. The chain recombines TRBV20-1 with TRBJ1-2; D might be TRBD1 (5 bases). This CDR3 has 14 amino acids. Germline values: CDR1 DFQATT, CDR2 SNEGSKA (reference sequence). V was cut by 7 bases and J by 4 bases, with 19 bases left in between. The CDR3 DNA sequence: TGCAGTGTCAGGTCCGGGGCGTACGTCTATGGCTACACCTTC. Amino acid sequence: CSVRSGAYVYGYTF.

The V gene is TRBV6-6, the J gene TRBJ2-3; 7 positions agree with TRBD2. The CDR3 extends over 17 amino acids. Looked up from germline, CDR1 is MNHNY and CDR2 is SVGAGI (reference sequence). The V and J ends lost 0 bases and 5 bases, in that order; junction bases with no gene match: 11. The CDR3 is CASSYSEGSGQLDTQYF. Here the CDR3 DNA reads TGTGCCAGCAGTTACTCTGAGGGTAGCGGGCAACTAGATACGCAGTATTTT.

CDR3 coding DNA: TGTGCCTGGAGTTTGCGGGGATCCTACAATGAGCAGTTCTTC. Translating gives CAWSLRGSYNEQFF. This chain links TRBV30 with TRBJ2-1; TRBD2 is a possible D gene (6 bases). The CDR3 is 14 residues long. Germline assignment: CDR1 GTSNPN and CDR2 SVGIG (reference sequence). With 2 bases removed from V and 1 base from J, the gap between germline ends came to 9 bases.

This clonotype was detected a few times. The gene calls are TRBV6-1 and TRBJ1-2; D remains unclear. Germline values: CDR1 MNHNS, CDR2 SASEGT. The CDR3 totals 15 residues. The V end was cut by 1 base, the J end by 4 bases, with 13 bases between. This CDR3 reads CASSEGSSYLYGYTF. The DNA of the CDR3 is TGTGCCAGCAGTGAAGGATCGTCTTACCTCTATGGCTACACCTTC.

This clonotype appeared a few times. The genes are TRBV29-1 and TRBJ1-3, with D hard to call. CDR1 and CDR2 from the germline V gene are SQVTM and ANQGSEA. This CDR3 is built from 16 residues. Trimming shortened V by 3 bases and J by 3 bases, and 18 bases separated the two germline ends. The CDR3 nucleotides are TGCAGCGTTGATGATCGGACGGCTGAAGGTGGAAACACCATATATTTT. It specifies CSVDDRTAEGGNTIYF.

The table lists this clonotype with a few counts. The CDR3 nucleotides read TGTGCTGCCCAAAGGTCTGGCGGAGATACGCAGTATTTT. Residues: CAAQRSGGDTQYF. V gene TRBV24-1 combines with J gene TRBJ2-3; no reliable D call. This CDR3 has 13 residues. Germline CDR1 is KGHDR and CDR2 is SFDVKD.

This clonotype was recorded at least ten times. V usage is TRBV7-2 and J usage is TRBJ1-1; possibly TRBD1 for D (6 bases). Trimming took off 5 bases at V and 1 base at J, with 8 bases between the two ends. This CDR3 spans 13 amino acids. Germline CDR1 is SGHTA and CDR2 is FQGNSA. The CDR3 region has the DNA TGTGCCAGCAGCCAACAGGGGAACACTGAAGCTTTCTTT. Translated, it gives CASSQQGNTEAFF. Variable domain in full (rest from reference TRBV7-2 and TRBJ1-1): GAGVSQSPSNKVTEKGKDVELRCDPISGHTALYWYRQSLGQGLEFLIYFQGNSAPDKSGLPSDRFSAERTGGSVSTLTIQRTQQEDSAVYLCASSQQGNTEAFFGQGTRLTVV.

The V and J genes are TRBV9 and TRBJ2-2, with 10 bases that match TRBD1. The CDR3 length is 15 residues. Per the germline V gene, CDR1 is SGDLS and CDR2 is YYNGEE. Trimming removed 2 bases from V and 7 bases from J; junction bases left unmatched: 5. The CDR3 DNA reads TGTGCCAGCAGCGTGGAGGGACAGGGGAGCGGGGAGCTGTTTTTT. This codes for CASSVEGQGSGELFF.

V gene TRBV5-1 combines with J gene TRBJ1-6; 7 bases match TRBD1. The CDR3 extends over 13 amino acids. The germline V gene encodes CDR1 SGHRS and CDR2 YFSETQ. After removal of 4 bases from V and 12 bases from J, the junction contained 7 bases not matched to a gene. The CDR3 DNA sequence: TGCGCCAGCAGCACGGGGACAGCCCGACCCCTCCACTTT. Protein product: CASSTGTARPLHF.

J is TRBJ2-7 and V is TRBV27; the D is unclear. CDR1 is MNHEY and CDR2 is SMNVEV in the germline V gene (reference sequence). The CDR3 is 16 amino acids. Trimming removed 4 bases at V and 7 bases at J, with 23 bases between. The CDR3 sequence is CASSSPRTFGVEEQYF. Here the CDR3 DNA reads TGTGCCAGCAGTTCGCCCCGGACGTTCGGCGTTGAGGAGCAGTACTTC.

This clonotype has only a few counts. The CDR3 reads CASSPPLGALTYEQYF. CDR3 in DNA: TGTGCCAGTAGCCCTCCTTTGGGGGCATTGACCTACGAGCAGTACTTC. The chain links TRBV19 to TRBJ2-7; TRBD1 might be the D (6 bases). The germline V and J ends were trimmed by 6 bases and 2 bases, with 20 bases remaining between them. CDR1 is LNHDA and CDR2 is SQIVND in the germline V gene (reference sequence). The length of the CDR3 is 16 residues.

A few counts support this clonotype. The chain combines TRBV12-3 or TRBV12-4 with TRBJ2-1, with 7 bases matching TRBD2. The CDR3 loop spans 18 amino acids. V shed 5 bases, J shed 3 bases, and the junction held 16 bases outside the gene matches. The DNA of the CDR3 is TGTGCCAGCAGTCTCTCCTACGGGACTACCGTATTCTACAATGAGCAGTTCTTC. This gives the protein CASSLSYGTTVFYNEQFF.

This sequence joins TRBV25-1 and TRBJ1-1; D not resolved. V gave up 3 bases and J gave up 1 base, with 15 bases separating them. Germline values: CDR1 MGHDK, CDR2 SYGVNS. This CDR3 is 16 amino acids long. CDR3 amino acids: CASSDPYGFGNTEAFF. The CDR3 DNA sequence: TGTGCCAGCAGTGACCCTTACGGGTTCGGGAACACTGAAGCTTTCTTT.

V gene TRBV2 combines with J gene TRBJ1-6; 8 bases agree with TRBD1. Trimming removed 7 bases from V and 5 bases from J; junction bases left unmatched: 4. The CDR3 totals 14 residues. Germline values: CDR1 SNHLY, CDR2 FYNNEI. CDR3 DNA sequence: TGTGCCAGCAAACGGACAGGGAATAATTCACCCCTCCACTTT. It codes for CASKRTGNNSPLHF.

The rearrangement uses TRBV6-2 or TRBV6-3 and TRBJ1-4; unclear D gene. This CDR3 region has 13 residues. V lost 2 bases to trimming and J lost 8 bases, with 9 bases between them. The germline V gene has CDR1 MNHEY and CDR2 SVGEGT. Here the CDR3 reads CASSYHGSEKLFF. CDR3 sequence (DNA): TGTGCCAGCAGTTACCACGGGAGCGAAAAACTGTTTTTT.

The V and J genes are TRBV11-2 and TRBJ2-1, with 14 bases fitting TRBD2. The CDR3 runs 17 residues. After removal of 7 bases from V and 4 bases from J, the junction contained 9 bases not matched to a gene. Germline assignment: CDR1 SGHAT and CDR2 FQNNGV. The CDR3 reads CASTGRLAGGSYNEQFF. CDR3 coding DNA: TGTGCCAGCACGGGGCGACTAGCGGGGGGGTCATACAATGAGCAGTTCTTC.